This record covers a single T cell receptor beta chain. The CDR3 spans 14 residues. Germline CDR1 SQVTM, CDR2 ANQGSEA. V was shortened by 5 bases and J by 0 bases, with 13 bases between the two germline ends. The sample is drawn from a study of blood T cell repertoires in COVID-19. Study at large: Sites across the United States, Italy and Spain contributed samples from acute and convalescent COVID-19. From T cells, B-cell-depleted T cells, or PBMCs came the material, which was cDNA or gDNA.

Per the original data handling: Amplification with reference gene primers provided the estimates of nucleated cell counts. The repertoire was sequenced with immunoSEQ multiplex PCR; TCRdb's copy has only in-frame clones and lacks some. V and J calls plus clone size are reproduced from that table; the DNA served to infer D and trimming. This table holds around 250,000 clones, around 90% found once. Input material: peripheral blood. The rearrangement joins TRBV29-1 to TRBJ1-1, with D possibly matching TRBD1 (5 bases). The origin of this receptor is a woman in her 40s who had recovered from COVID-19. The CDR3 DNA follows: TGCAGCGTTCCAGGGTCGGTCATGAACACTGAAGCTTTCTTT. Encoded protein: CSVPGSVMNTEAFF.